The 6 T cell receptor beta chains listed next were all sequenced from one sample in a study of shared clonotypes between healthy human individuals. Only CD45RO-negative cells positively selected for CCR7 counted as naive CD8 cells, so terminally differentiated effector memory CD45RA+ cells were excluded. The protocol was immunoSEQ multiplex PCR, while the TCRdb copy is restricted to in-frame clones and leaves out a portion. The sample yields millions of clones, around 93% seen once. The specimen was naive CD8+ T cells from PBMCs. Receptors were obtained from a man between 18 and 35 years old in good health. Some clones in this sample may be carry-over from other donors' samples.

The rearrangement links TRBV15 to TRBJ1-1; D possibly corresponds to TRBD1 (5 bases). Germline V gene sequence: CDR1 LNHNV, CDR2 YYDKDF (reference sequence). Trimming removed 5 bases from V and 2 bases from J, with 12 bases in between. The CDR3 sequence is 14 residues long. This CDR3 reads CATSPETANTEAFF. Here the CDR3 DNA reads TGTGCCACCAGCCCTGAGACAGCAAACACTGAAGCTTTCTTT.

V is TRBV4-2 and J is TRBJ2-7, with 8 bases identical to TRBD1. Germline assignment: CDR1 LGHNA and CDR2 YNFKEQ. This CDR3 spans 17 amino acids. The J segment lost 1 base and the V segment lost 0 bases, leaving 8 bases of the junction unmatched. Written as DNA, the CDR3 is TGTGCCAGCAGCCAAGAATCGGACAGGGTCCTGTCCTACGAGCAGTACTTC. Translating it yields CASSQESDRVLSYEQYF.

Concerning this clone itself: One end of the junction does not line up with germline, which may come from a read error. The chain uses TRBV7-9 and TRBJ1-2; tentative D call: TRBD1 (5 bases). This CDR3 spans 11 amino acids. In germline, CDR1 is SEHNR, CDR2 FQNEAQ (reference sequence). CDR3 sequence (DNA): TGTGCCAGCAGCTTAGCGGGGGGTTTAAACTTC. This translates into CASSLAGGLNF.

The chain uses TRBV2 and TRBJ2-7; the D gene is possibly TRBD2 (5 bases). This CDR3 has 13 residues. Germline V gene data show CDR1 as SNHLY and CDR2 as FYNNEI. Trimming removed 7 bases at V and 0 bases at J, with 10 bases between. CDR3: CASTRDPSYEQYF. The CDR3, as DNA: TGTGCCAGCACTCGGGATCCCTCCTACGAGCAGTACTTC.

This sequence joins TRBV29-1 and TRBJ1-2; D call uncertain. Trimming shortened V by 0 bases and J by 8 bases, and 13 bases separated the two germline ends. CDR1 is SQVTM and CDR2 is ANQGSEA in the germline V gene. This CDR3 has 13 residues. CDR3 sequence reads: CSVEERSARGYTF. The CDR3 nucleotides read TGCAGCGTTGAAGAACGTAGCGCGAGGGGCTACACCTTC. Full variable domain (missing parts from reference TRBV29-1 and TRBJ1-2): SAVISQKPSRDICQRGTSLTIQCQVDSQVTMMFWYRQQPGQSLTLIATANQGSEATYESGFVIDKFPISRPNLTFSTLTVSNMSPEDSSIYLCSVEERSARGYTFGSGTRLTVV.

The chain joins TRBV27 to TRBJ2-1, with a tentative D call TRBD2 (5 bases). The CDR3 loop spans 16 amino acids. CDR1 MNHEY and CDR2 SMNVEV come from the germline V gene (reference sequence). With 3 bases removed from V and 3 bases from J, the gap between germline ends came to 15 bases. The DNA for the CDR3 is TGTGCCAGCAGTTTCCGGGCGGGCCCGATCTACAATGAGCAGTTCTTC. Translated: CASSFRAGPIYNEQFF.